The clone carrying this T cell receptor beta chain appeared once. The antigen is unknown. The data are from a study of STAT5B mutations in CD4+ large granular lymphocyte leukemia. Sequencing was at survey level. Original processing notes: A clonotype over 5% of the repertoire counted as a possible leukemic clone, around 61 overall. Only in-frame clones appear in the TCRdb table, and some are missing; sequencing was by immunoSEQ multiplex PCR. Clone size and the V and J calls come from that table; the DNA yielded D and trimming. The table shows fewer than 6,000 clones, with 60% to 80% occurring only once. The study's findings and limits: Patient CD4-sorted repertoires stayed more clonal than healthy ones after leukemic-clone removal.

The receptor was isolated from a man aged 80 or over with CD4+ T-cell large granular lymphocyte leukemia. The sequenced sample consisted of PBMCs.

CDR3 DNA: TGTGCCAGCATTCTTGGCCTCGCGCAGTACTTC. Amino acid sequence: CASILGLAQYF. The chain employs TRBV27 and TRBJ2-7; D unclear. This CDR3 has 11 residues. Germline V gene data show CDR1 as MNHEY and CDR2 as SMNVEV (reference sequence). With 7 bases removed from V and 9 bases from J, the gap between germline ends came to 13 bases.